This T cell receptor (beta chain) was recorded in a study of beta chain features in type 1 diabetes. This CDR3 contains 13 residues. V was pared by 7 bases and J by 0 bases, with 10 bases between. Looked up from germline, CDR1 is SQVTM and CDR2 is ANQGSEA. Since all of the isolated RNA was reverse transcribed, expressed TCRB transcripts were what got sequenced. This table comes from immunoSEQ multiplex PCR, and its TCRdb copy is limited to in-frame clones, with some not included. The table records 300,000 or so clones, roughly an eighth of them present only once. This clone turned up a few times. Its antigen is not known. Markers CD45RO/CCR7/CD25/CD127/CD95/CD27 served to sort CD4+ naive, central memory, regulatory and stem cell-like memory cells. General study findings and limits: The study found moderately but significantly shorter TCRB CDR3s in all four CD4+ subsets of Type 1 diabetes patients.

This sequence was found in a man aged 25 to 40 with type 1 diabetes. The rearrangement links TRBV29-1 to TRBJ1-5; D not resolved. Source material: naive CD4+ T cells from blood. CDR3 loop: CSALTVSNQPQHF. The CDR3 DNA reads TGCAGCGCCTTAACAGTTAGCAATCAGCCCCAGCATTTT.